The 9 T cell receptor beta chains below were found in one sample sequenced in a study of blood T cell repertoires in COVID-19. Assay: immunoSEQ multiplex PCR; the TCRdb copy retains only in-frame clones and omits some. The profile shows about 84,000 clones, nearly 85% of them singletons. Sequencing was performed on peripheral blood. These receptor sequences come from a woman of 80 years or more with acute or convalescent COVID-19.

The chain joins TRBV5-1 to TRBJ2-3; 14 bases line up with TRBD2. The germline gives CDR1 SGHRS, CDR2 YFSETQ. This CDR3 region has 17 residues. J gave up 4 bases and V 2 bases, and 6 bases lay outside the gene matches. The CDR3: CASSFGTSGRYPDTQYF. The DNA of the CDR3 is TGCGCCAGCAGCTTCGGGACTAGCGGGAGATACCCAGATACGCAGTATTTT.

This clone has a single count. V usage is TRBV12-3 or TRBV12-4 and J usage is TRBJ1-3, with D unresolved. This CDR3 has 10 residues. Trimming took 5 bases from V and 6 from J, leaving 2 bases between them. The CDR3 protein is CASSLNTIYF. The CDR3 nucleotides read TGTGCCAGCAGTCTAAACACCATATATTTT.

The V call is TRBV19, the J call TRBJ2-1, with TRBD2 as a possible D gene (6 bases). The CDR3 totals 14 residues. Looked up from germline, CDR1 is LNHDA and CDR2 is SQIVND (reference sequence). V lost 5 bases and J lost 5, with 13 bases in between. CDR3 amino acids: CASSGKRVNNEQFF. CDR3 nucleotide sequence: TGTGCCAGTAGTGGTAAGCGGGTGAACAATGAGCAGTTCTTC. The full variable domain, its missing parts supplied by reference TRBV19 and TRBJ2-1, is DGGITQSPKYLFRKEGQNVTLSCEQNLNHDAMYWYRQDPGQGLRLIYYSQIVNDFQKGDIAEGYSVSREKKESFPLTVTSAQKNPTAFYLCASSGKRVNNEQFFGPGTRLTVL.

This clone showed up just once. The chain uses TRBV7-2 and TRBJ2-5, with D maybe TRBD1 (5 bases). The germline V gene has CDR1 SGHTA and CDR2 FQGNSA. The CDR3 contains 14 residues. The V end lost 1 base, the J end lost 1 base, and 7 bases lay between the germline ends. The DNA for the CDR3 is TGTGCCAGCAGCTTAGGACAGATCCAAGAGACCCAGTACTTC. Its translation is CASSLGQIQETQYF.

The chain combines TRBV3-1 (or the pseudogene TRBV3-2) with TRBJ2-3; TRBD2 aligns across 8 bases. With 0 bases clipped from V and 7 bases from J, the junction kept 9 bases outside the gene matches. CDR1 is LGHDT, CDR2 YNNKEL, per germline (reference sequence). CDR3 length: 16 residues. CDR3 in DNA: TGTGCCAGCAGCCAAGAGACGGGAGGGCCCTCGAATACGCAGTATTTT. This gives the protein CASSQETGGPSNTQYF.

The chain is built from TRBV5-4 and TRBJ2-5; perhaps TRBD2 as D (6 bases). The CDR3 spans 15 residues. Trimming removed 5 bases from V and 2 bases from J, with 16 bases in between. Looked up from germline, CDR1 is SGHNT and CDR2 is YYREEE (reference sequence). CDR3 residues: CASRPGTPEQETQYF. In DNA, the CDR3 is TGTGCCAGCAGACCCGGGACTCCCGAACAAGAGACCCAGTACTTC.

The V call is TRBV6-6, the J call TRBJ2-7, with 11 bases matching TRBD2. This CDR3 is 14 amino acids long. Trimming cost V 6 bases and J 4 bases; bases outside gene matches: 5. In germline, CDR1 is MNHNY, CDR2 SVGAGI (reference sequence). The CDR3 DNA follows: TGTGCCAGCAGGACTAGCGGGACAGAGTACGAGCAGTACTTC. The encoded protein is CASRTSGTEYEQYF.

V usage is TRBV7-2 and J usage is TRBJ2-7, with D perhaps TRBD2 (6 bases). Germline CDR1 SGHTA, CDR2 FQGNSA. The V end lost 2 bases, the J end lost 7 bases, and 21 bases lay between the germline ends. There are 16 residues in the CDR3. The CDR3, as DNA: TGTGCCAGCAGCTTAAGCCCACAAGCGGGTGCGATGGAGCAGTACTTC. It encodes CASSLSPQAGAMEQYF. The complete variable domain, with remaining parts taken from reference TRBV7-2 and TRBJ2-7, reads GAGVSQSPSNKVTEKGKDVELRCDPISGHTALYWYRQSLGQGLEFLIYFQGNSAPDKSGLPSDRFSAERTGGSVSTLTIQRTQQEDSAVYLCASSLSPQAGAMEQYFGPGTRLTVT.

The gene calls are TRBV5-1 and TRBJ1-2; D is unresolved. V lost 3 bases to trimming and J lost 0 bases, with 9 bases between them. Germline CDR1 and CDR2: SGHRS and YFSETQ. The CDR3 spans 14 residues. The CDR3 DNA follows: TGCGCCAGCAGCTCGGCCGGAGCTAACTATGGCTACACCTTC. This encodes CASSSAGANYGYTF.